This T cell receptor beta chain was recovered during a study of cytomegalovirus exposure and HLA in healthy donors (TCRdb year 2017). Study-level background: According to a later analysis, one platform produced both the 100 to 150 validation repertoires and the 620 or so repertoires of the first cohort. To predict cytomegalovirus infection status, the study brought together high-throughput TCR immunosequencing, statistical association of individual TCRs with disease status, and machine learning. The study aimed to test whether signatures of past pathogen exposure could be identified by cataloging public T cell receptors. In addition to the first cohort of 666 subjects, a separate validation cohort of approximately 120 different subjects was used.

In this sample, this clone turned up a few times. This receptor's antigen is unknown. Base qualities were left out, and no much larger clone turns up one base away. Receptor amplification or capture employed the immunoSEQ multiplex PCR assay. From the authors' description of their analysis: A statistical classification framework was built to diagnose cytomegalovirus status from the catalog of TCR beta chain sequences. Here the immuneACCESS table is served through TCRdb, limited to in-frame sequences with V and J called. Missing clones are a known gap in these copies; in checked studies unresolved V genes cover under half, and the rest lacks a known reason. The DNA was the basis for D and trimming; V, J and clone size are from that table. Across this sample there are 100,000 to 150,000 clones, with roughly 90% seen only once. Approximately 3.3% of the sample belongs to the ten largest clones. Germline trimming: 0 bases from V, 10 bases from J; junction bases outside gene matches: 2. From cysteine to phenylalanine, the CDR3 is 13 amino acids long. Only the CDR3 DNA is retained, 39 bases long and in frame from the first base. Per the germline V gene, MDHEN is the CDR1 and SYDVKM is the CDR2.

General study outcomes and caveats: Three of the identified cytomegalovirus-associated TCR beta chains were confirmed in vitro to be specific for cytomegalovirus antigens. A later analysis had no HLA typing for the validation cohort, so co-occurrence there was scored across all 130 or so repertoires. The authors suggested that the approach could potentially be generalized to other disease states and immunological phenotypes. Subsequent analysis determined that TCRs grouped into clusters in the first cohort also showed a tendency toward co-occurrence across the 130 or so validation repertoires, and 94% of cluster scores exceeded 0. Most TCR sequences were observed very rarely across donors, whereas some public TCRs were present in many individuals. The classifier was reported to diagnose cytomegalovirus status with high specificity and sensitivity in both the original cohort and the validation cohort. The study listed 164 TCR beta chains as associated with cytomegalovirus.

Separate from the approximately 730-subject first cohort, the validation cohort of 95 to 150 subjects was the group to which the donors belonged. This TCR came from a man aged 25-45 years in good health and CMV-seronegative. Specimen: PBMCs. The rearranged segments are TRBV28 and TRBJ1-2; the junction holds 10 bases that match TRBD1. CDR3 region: CASSLWGTGDYTF. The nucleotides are TGTGCCAGCAGTTTATGGGGGACAGGGGACTACACCTTC.